Below are 21 T cell receptor beta chains sequenced from a single sample in a study of blood T cells in healthy people across ages. Alongside a J-beta primer mix, a sample-barcoded 5' primer served in a second PCR lasting about 6 to 12 cycles. One entry per CDR3 protein, called by TCRdb with MiXCR from the 5' RACE reads. This sample has 1.5 million to 2 million distinct CDR3 sequences, with around 48% found just once. The sequenced material came from blood. The origin of the receptors is a woman between 35 and 50 years old in good health.

The chain recombines TRBV4-1 with TRBJ2-1; D not certain. Germline CDR1 and CDR2: MGHRA and YSYEKL. The CDR3 runs 15 residues. Trimming shortened V by 1 base and J by 2 bases, and 9 bases separated the two germline ends. CDR3 sequence: CASSQGVFTYNEQFF. The CDR3 nucleotides are TGCGCCAGCAGCCAAGGAGTGTTCACCTACAATGAGCAGTTCTTC.

The chain carries TRBV12-5 and TRBJ2-3, with 8 positions matching TRBD2. Germline-derived CDR1 and CDR2 are LGHNT and FRNRAP. This CDR3 is built from 15 residues. V lost 4 bases, J lost 0 bases, and 3 bases stayed unmatched. CDR3 amino acids: CASGSGGVSTDTQYF. The CDR3, as DNA: TGTGCTAGTGGTTCCGGGGGGGTAAGCACAGATACGCAGTATTTT. The full variable domain, rest sourced from reference TRBV12-5 and TRBJ2-3, is DARVTQTPRHKVTEMGQEVTMRCQPILGHNTVFWYRQTMMQGLELLAYFRNRAPLDDSGMPKDRFSAEMPDATLATLKIQPSEPRDSAVYFCASGSGGVSTDTQYFGPGTRLTVL.

The chain uses TRBV7-2 and TRBJ2-1; D is possibly TRBD2 (6 bases). Trimming pared 2 bases from V and 8 bases from J, leaving 19 bases between. CDR1 and CDR2 from the germline V gene are SGHTA and FQGNSA. The CDR3 runs 16 residues. CDR3 sequence (DNA): TGTGCCAGCAGCTTACGGACCGGGACTGGGTCGCATGAGCAGTTCTTC. It yields the protein CASSLRTGTGSHEQFF.

Remarks on this clonotype: A much larger clone lies a single base off, so this may be a read error. The genes are TRBV6-2 or TRBV6-3 and TRBJ2-4; 7 bases fit TRBD1. The DNA end is more similar to TRBJ2-7, so the J call may be wrong. Per germline, CDR1 MNHEY and CDR2 SVGEGT. The CDR3 runs to 12 residues. The CDR3 reads CASADRVDEQYF. The CDR3 coding sequence is TGTGCCAGCGCCGACAGGGTCGACGAGCAGTACTTC.

This clonotype was counted only a few times. This sequence joins TRBV6-6 and TRBJ2-7, with 12 bases fitting TRBD1. Looked up from germline, CDR1 is MNHNY and CDR2 is SVGAGI (reference sequence). V lost 2 bases to trimming and J lost 6 bases; unmatched junction nucleotides: 5. This CDR3 region has 15 residues. CDR3 sequence: CASSYVGTGGGEQYF. Here the CDR3 DNA reads TGTGCCAGCAGTTACGTTGGGACAGGGGGCGGCGAGCAGTACTTC.

The chain uses TRBV9 and TRBJ2-5; no clear D. Deletions cut 3 bases from V and 3 bases from J, with 12 bases between. The CDR3 spans 14 residues. Germline values: CDR1 SGDLS, CDR2 YYNGEE. CDR3 residues: CASSAPLLEETQYF. In DNA, the CDR3 is TGTGCCAGCAGCGCCCCCCTGTTGGAAGAGACCCAGTACTTC. Looking up the rest from reference TRBV9 and TRBJ2-5 gives the full variable domain: DSGVTQTPKHLITATGQRVTLRCSPRSGDLSVYWYQQSLDQGLQFLIQYYNGEERAKGNILERFSAQQFPDLHSELNLSSLELGDSALYFCASSAPLLEETQYFGPGTRLLVL.

The chain couples TRBV4-1 to TRBJ2-1; D is ambiguous. Germline-derived CDR1 and CDR2 are MGHRA and YSYEKL. This CDR3 is built from 15 residues. V lost 0 bases to trimming and J lost 6 bases, with 12 bases between them. The CDR3 sequence: CASSQEWASGNEQFF. Written as DNA, the CDR3 is TGCGCCAGCAGCCAAGAATGGGCCTCGGGCAATGAGCAGTTCTTC.

V gene TRBV7-2 combines with J gene TRBJ2-3; 7 bases are shared with TRBD2. CDR1 SGHTA and CDR2 FQGNSA come from the germline V gene. With 5 bases clipped from V and 1 base from J, the junction kept 12 bases outside the gene matches. The CDR3 length is 17 residues. The CDR3 protein is CASSPPGRGWGTDTQYF. Here the CDR3 DNA reads TGTGCCAGCAGCCCACCTGGGCGGGGGTGGGGCACAGATACGCAGTATTTT.

The chain links TRBV10-3 to TRBJ2-7, with D unclear. CDR3 length equals 13 residues. Trimming removed 1 base from V and 2 bases from J, with 6 bases in between. Germline values: CDR1 ENHRY, CDR2 SYGVKD. The CDR3 spells CAISEWDTYEQYF. The CDR3 DNA follows: TGTGCCATCAGTGAGTGGGATACCTACGAGCAGTACTTC.

The V and J genes are TRBV6-1 and TRBJ2-7; 7 bases match TRBD1. The CDR3 is 14 amino acids. Germline lookup yields CDR1 MNHNS and CDR2 SASEGT. J lost 10 bases, V lost 2 bases, and 11 bases had no gene match. The CDR3 protein is CASSELETGIPQYF. CDR3 bases: TGTGCCAGCAGTGAATTAGAGACAGGGATCCCCCAGTACTTC.

The genes are TRBV20-1 and TRBJ2-3; D may be TRBD1 or TRBD2 (6 bases each). V shed 4 bases and J shed 4 bases, with 21 bases lying between them. The CDR3 spans 16 residues. Germline lookup yields CDR1 DFQATT and CDR2 SNEGSKA (reference sequence). CDR3 region: CSATGARMFGSDTQYF. The DNA of the CDR3 is TGCAGTGCTACGGGGGCGCGAATGTTCGGCTCAGATACGCAGTATTTT.

At least ten counts were recorded for this clonotype. This sequence joins TRBV20-1 and TRBJ2-3, with D possibly called TRBD1 or TRBD2 (5 bases each). CDR3 length equals 15 residues. V was clipped by 5 bases and J by 3 bases, with 18 bases between them. Per germline, CDR1 DFQATT and CDR2 SNEGSKA (reference sequence). CDR3 DNA: TGCAGTGCTCTCAATGGGGACCGGGCGACAGATACGCAGTATTTT. This encodes CSALNGDRATDTQYF.

The CDR3 region has the DNA TGTGCCACCAGCAGACCCCCCCGGGGGGGTCTCAATGAGCAGTTCTTC. It yields the protein CATSRPPRGGLNEQFF. This chain connects TRBV15 to TRBJ2-1, with 8 bases that match TRBD2. The CDR3 runs 16 residues. Germline CDR1 is LNHNV and CDR2 is YYDKDF (reference sequence). Trimming cost V 2 bases and J 6 bases; bases outside gene matches: 9.

The genes are TRBV5-6 and TRBJ2-7; TRBD1 agrees at 8 bases. The germline CDR1 and CDR2 sequences are SGHDT and YYEEEE. The CDR3 length is 14 residues. V gave up 6 bases and J gave up 3 bases; unmatched junction bases: 8. The CDR3 protein is CASINSGTGYEQYF. In DNA form, the CDR3 reads TGTGCCAGCATCAATTCCGGGACAGGCTACGAGCAGTACTTC.

This clonotype was observed a few times. The chain links TRBV29-1 to TRBJ1-2, with D hard to call. CDR3 length: 12 residues. V was shortened by 4 bases and J by 4 bases, with 10 bases between the two germline ends. The germline gives CDR1 SQVTM, CDR2 ANQGSEA. CDR3 nucleotide sequence: TGCAGCGTTGGTGGAGGAATCTATGGCTACACCTTC. Translation gives CSVGGGIYGYTF.

V gene TRBV6-2 or TRBV6-3 combines with J gene TRBJ2-7; D ambiguous. The germline CDR1 and CDR2 sequences are MNHEY and SVGEGT. V lost 7 bases and J lost 1, with 11 bases in between. The CDR3 is made up of 13 amino acids. CDR3 coding DNA: TGTGCCAGCACTTCGGCCGGGTCCTACGAGCAGTACTTC. Translating it yields CASTSAGSYEQYF.

This clonotype was seen only a few times. For the CDR3, the DNA is TGTGCCAGCAGCGAACGGACAGGCTACGAGCAGTACTTC. This sequence encodes CASSERTGYEQYF. This chain uses TRBV3-1 with TRBJ2-7, with 7 bases lining up with TRBD1. V shed 5 bases, J shed 3 bases, and the junction held 4 bases outside the gene matches. CDR3 length equals 13 residues. Germline assignment: CDR1 LGHDT and CDR2 YNNKEL (reference sequence).

The chain couples TRBV9 to TRBJ2-3; TRBD1 aligns across 7 bases. CDR3 size: 16 residues. The V gene's germline CDR1 is SGDLS and CDR2 YYNGEE. Trimming at V came to 0 bases and at J to 2 bases, leaving 6 bases not matched to a gene. Here the CDR3 DNA reads TGTGCCAGCAGCGTAGTAGACAGGGCCTACACAGATACGCAGTATTTT. This gives the protein CASSVVDRAYTDTQYF. Full variable domain (outside the CDR3, taken from reference TRBV9 and TRBJ2-3): DSGVTQTPKHLITATGQRVTLRCSPRSGDLSVYWYQQSLDQGLQFLIQYYNGEERAKGNILERFSAQQFPDLHSELNLSSLELGDSALYFCASSVVDRAYTDTQYFGPGTRLTVL.

The chain couples TRBV7-2 to TRBJ1-2; 8 nucleotides match TRBD1. The CDR3 contains 15 residues. With 4 bases clipped from V and 5 bases from J, the junction kept 9 bases outside the gene matches. The germline V gene encodes CDR1 SGHTA and CDR2 FQGNSA. The CDR3 nucleotides are TGTGCCAGCAGCTCAGCCCAGGGGGCCGGGTATGGCTACACCTTC. Its translation: CASSSAQGAGYGYTF.

CDR3 loop: CASSARTGFNQPQHF. CDR3 DNA: TGTGCCAGCAGCGCCCGGACAGGGTTCAATCAGCCCCAGCATTTT. The gene calls are TRBV7-2 and TRBJ1-5, with 8 bases aligning to TRBD1. Germline-derived CDR1 and CDR2 are SGHTA and FQGNSA. The V segment lost 5 bases and the J segment 3 bases; nucleotides outside the gene matches: 6. The CDR3 runs to 15 residues. Based on the CDR3 plus reference TRBV7-2 and TRBJ1-5, the full variable domain is GAGVSQSPSNKVTEKGKDVELRCDPISGHTALYWYRQSLGQGLEFLIYFQGNSAPDKSGLPSDRFSAERTGGSVSTLTIQRTQQEDSAVYLCASSARTGFNQPQHFGDGTRLSIL.

This clonotype was counted between two and nine times. The chain has TRBV6-1 and TRBJ2-1; D may be TRBD1 (6 bases). Germline lookup yields CDR1 MNHNS and CDR2 SASEGT. Trimming took off 2 bases at V and 7 bases at J, with 18 bases between the two ends. The CDR3 is 16 amino acids. The CDR3, as DNA: TGTGCCAGCAGTGAAACAGGGAGTCTATTTCGAAATGAGCAGTTCTTC. This encodes CASSETGSLFRNEQFF.